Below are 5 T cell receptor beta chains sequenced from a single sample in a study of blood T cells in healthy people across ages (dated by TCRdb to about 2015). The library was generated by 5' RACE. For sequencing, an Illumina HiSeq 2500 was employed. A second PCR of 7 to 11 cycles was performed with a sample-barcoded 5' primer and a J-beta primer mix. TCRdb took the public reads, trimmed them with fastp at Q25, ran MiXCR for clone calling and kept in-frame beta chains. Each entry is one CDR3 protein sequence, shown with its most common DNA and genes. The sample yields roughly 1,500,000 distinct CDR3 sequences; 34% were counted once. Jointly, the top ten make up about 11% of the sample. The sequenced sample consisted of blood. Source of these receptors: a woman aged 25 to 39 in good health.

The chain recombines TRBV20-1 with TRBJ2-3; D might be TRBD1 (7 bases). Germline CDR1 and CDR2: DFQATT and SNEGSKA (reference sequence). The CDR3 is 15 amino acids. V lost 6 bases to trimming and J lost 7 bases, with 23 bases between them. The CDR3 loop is CSAQRWGPGGYTQYF. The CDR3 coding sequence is TGCAGTGCGCAGAGATGGGGCCCAGGGGGGTATACGCAGTATTTT.

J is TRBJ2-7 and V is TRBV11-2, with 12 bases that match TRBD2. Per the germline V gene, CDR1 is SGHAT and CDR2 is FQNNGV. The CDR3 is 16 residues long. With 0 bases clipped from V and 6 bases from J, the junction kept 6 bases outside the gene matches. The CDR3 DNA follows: TGTGCCAGCAGCTTAGATCCTAGCGGGAGGGTGGGCGAGCAGTACTTC. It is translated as CASSLDPSGRVGEQYF. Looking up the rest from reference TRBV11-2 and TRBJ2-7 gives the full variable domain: EAGVAQSPRYKIIEKRQSVAFWCNPISGHATLYWYQQILGQGPKLLIQFQNNGVVDDSQLPKDRFSAERLKGVDSTLKIQPAKLEDSAVYLCASSLDPSGRVGEQYFGPGTRLTVT.

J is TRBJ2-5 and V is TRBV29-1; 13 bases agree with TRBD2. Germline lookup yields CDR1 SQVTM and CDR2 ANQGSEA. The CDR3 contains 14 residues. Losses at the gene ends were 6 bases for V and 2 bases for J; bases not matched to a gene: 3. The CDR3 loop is CSVEGLAGQETQYF. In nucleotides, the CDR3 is TGCAGCGTCGAGGGACTAGCGGGGCAAGAGACCCAGTACTTC.

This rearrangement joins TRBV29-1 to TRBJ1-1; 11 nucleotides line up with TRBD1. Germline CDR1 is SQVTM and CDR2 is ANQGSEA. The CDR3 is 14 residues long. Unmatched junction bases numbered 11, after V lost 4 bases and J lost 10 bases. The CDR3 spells CSVGPGQGARRAFF. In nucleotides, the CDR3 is TGCAGCGTTGGCCCCGGACAGGGGGCCAGAAGAGCTTTCTTT.

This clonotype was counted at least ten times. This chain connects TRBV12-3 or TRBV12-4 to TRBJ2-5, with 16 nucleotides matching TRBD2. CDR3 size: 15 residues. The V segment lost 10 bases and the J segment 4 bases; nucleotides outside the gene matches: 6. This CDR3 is CATGTSGGAGETQYF. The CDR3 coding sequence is TGTGCCACCGGGACTAGCGGGGGGGCTGGAGAGACCCAGTACTTC.